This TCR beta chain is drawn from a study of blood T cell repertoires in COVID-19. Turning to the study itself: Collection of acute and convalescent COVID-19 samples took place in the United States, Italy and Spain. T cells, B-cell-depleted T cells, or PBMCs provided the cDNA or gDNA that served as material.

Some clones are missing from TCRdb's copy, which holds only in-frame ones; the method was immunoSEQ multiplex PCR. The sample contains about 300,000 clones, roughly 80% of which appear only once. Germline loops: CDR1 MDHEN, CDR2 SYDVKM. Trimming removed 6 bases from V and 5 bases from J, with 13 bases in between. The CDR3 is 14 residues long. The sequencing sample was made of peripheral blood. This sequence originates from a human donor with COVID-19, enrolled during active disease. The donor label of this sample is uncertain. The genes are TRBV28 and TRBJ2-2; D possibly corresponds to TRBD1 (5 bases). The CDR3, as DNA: TGTGCCAGCAGGGAAGGGGATCGGACCGGGGAGCTGTTTTTT. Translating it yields CASREGDRTGELFF.